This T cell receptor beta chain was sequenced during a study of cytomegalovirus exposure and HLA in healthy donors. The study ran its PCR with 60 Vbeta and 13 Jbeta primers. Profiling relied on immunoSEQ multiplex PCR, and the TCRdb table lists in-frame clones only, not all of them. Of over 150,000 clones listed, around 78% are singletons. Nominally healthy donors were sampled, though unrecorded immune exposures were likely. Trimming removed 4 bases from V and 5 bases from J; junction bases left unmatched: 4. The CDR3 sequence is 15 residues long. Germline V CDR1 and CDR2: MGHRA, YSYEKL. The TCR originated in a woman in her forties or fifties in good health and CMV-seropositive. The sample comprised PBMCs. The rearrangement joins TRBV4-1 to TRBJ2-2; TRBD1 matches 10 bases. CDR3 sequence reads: CASSRDRGGTGELFF. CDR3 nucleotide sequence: TGCGCCAGCAGCCGGGACAGGGGAGGTACCGGGGAGCTGTTTTTT.